Following are 6 T cell receptor beta chains from one sample sequenced in a study of blood T cell repertoires in COVID-19. TCRdb's copy holds only in-frame clones and misses some; the assay was immunoSEQ multiplex PCR. The table lists more than 300,000 clones, roughly 90% of them singletons, with just under 7.5% in the top ten. Sequenced: peripheral blood. The receptors derive from an older woman with COVID-19, enrolled during active disease.

The chain joins TRBV6-5 to TRBJ1-2; D perhaps matches TRBD1 (6 bases). Looked up from germline, CDR1 is MNHEY and CDR2 is SVGAGI. The ends were cut back, 3 bases at V and 7 bases at J, with 18 bases in the middle. The CDR3 is 15 residues long. CDR3 in amino acids: CASSYSKTGFGGYTF. The CDR3 DNA follows: TGTGCCAGCAGTTATTCGAAAACAGGGTTTGGTGGCTACACCTTC.

The chain joins TRBV28 to TRBJ2-6, with a possible D match to TRBD2 (6 bases). The germline V gene encodes CDR1 MDHEN and CDR2 SYDVKM. This CDR3 is 16 amino acids long. Trimming took off 2 bases at V and 0 bases at J, with 8 bases between the two ends. The CDR3 DNA reads TGTGCCAGCAGTTTAGCGGGGAGCTCTGGGGCCAACGTCCTGACTTTC. Translating it yields CASSLAGSSGANVLTF. The full variable domain, its missing parts supplied by reference TRBV28 and TRBJ2-6, is DVKVTQSSRYLVKRTGEKVFLECVQDMDHENMFWYRQDPGLGLRLIYFSYDVKMKEKGDIPEGYSVSREKKERFSLILESASTNQTSMYLCASSLAGSSGANVLTFGAGSRLTVL.

V gene TRBV19 combines with J gene TRBJ1-2; 7 bases fit TRBD1. The V gene's germline CDR1 is LNHDA and CDR2 SQIVND (reference sequence). The CDR3 extends over 16 amino acids. V shed 8 bases, J shed 4 bases, and the junction held 16 bases outside the gene matches. This CDR3 is CASQPGGETGLYGYTF. The CDR3 nucleotides are TGTGCCAGTCAACCGGGGGGGGAGACAGGGCTCTATGGCTACACCTTC.

The chain couples TRBV7-9 to TRBJ1-2; 7 bases map to TRBD1. V shed 1 base and J 2 bases; nucleotides not matched to a gene: 4. Germline CDR1 is SEHNR and CDR2 is FQNEAQ (reference sequence). This CDR3 is 15 amino acids long. The CDR3 region is CASSLEGALNYGYTF. The DNA of the CDR3 is TGTGCCAGCAGCTTAGAGGGGGCCCTCAACTATGGCTACACCTTC.

This clone was seen a handful of times. The rearrangement links TRBV12-3 or TRBV12-4 to TRBJ1-6; 7 bases map to TRBD1. The J segment lost 6 bases and the V segment lost 5 bases, leaving 1 base of the junction unmatched. The length of the CDR3 is 13 residues. The CDR3 sequence: CASSRDSNSPLHF. Here the CDR3 DNA reads TGTGCCAGCAGTCGGGACAGTAATTCACCCCTCCACTTT.

The rearrangement uses TRBV10-2 and TRBJ2-7, with TRBD2 matching 7 bases. This CDR3 has 14 amino acids. Per germline, CDR1 WSHSY and CDR2 SAAADI. The ends lost 7 bases at V and 3 bases at J; junction bases unmatched: 9. CDR3 residues: CASTFREGIYEQYF. CDR3 DNA sequence: TGCGCCAGCACCTTCAGGGAGGGAATCTACGAGCAGTACTTC.